This entry lists 10 T cell receptor beta chains sequenced from one sample in a study of Graves' ophthalmopathy and Graves' hyperthyroidism. Scientists amplified the TCR beta CDR3 regions from RNA transcripts. Scientists carried out first-round RT-PCR using HTBI primers and then a second-round multiplex PCR. TCRdb fed the multiplex PCR reads into MiXCR, producing one record per CDR3 protein. Of about 740,000 distinct CDR3 sequences detected, 35% to 50% appear once; the ten largest clones hold 44%. The specimen was peripheral blood. Source of these receptors: an adult man with Graves' ophthalmopathy.

The gene calls are TRBV5-8 and TRBJ1-1, with D hard to call. Trimming shortened V by 0 bases and J by 3 bases, and 24 bases separated the two germline ends. CDR3 size: 19 residues. Germline lookup yields CDR1 SGHTS and CDR2 YDEGEE. The CDR3 loop is CASSLAPFGRTILDTEAFF. The CDR3 DNA is TGTGCCAGCAGCTTGGCCCCCTTCGGACGCACCATACTGGACACTGAAGCTTTCTTT.

This clonotype was found once. A read error is possible here, since a much larger clone lies one base away. This chain links TRBV6-1 with TRBJ1-4, with D maybe TRBD1 (6 bases). The CDR3 length is 13 residues. Germline V gene sequence: CDR1 MNHNS, CDR2 SASEGT. The CDR3 nucleotides are TGTCCCAGCAGCGGAGGGGGTGGCGAAAAACTGTTTTTT. Translated: CPSSGGGGEKLFF.

V and J are TRBV10-3 and TRBJ1-6; D ambiguous. The CDR3 is 15 residues long. Germline CDR1 ENHRY, CDR2 SYGVKD. V was clipped by 8 bases and J by 7 bases, with 18 bases between them. The DNA of the CDR3 is TGTGCCATCGCCAGCAGCTTGACGTGGAATTCACCCCTCCACTTT. This gives the protein CAIASSLTWNSPLHF.

V is TRBV7-8 and J is TRBJ1-1; D is possibly TRBD1 (5 bases). Germline V gives CDR1 SGHVS, CDR2 FQNEAQ. V shed 5 bases and J shed 4 bases, with 14 bases lying between them. The CDR3 extends over 14 amino acids. The CDR3 DNA reads as TGTGCCAGCAGCCAACAGGAGACTAGCACTGAAGCTTTCTTT. Translated: CASSQQETSTEAFF. Full variable domain (remainder filled in from reference TRBV7-8 and TRBJ1-1): GAGVSQSPRYKVAKRGQDVALRCDPISGHVSLFWYQQALGQGPEFLTYFQNEAQLDKSGLPSDRFFAERPEGSVSTLKIQRTQQEDSAVYLCASSQQETSTEAFFGQGTRLTVV.

V and J are TRBV20-1 and TRBJ1-1; 7 nucleotides line up with TRBD1. The germline V gene encodes CDR1 DFQATT and CDR2 SNEGSKA (reference sequence). V dropped 6 bases and J dropped 3; count of bases not matched to a gene: 10. The CDR3 is 14 amino acids. DNA for the CDR3: TGCAGTGCCAGCACCTCACAGGGGTACACTGAAGCTTTCTTT. This codes for CSASTSQGYTEAFF.

This clonotype was counted between two and nine times. The chain couples TRBV5-4 to TRBJ1-2; no clear D. The CDR3 contains 15 residues. Germline V gene data show CDR1 as SGHNT and CDR2 as YYREEE (reference sequence). V lost 6 bases, J lost 4 bases, and 19 bases lay in between. The CDR3 sequence is CASNDRTENFYGYTF. CDR3 nucleotides: TGTGCCAGCAACGATCGGACGGAAAACTTCTATGGCTACACCTTC.

The rearrangement joins TRBV24-1 to TRBJ2-5; 7 nucleotides agree with TRBD1. Germline V gives CDR1 KGHDR, CDR2 SFDVKD. The ends lost 4 bases at V and 1 base at J; junction bases unmatched: 5. The CDR3 runs to 15 residues. In DNA, the CDR3 is TGTGCCACCAGTGAAACGACAGGGCCCCAAGAGACCCAGTACTTC. Translated, it gives CATSETTGPQETQYF.

The chain is built from TRBV24-1 and TRBJ1-5; 7 bases line up with TRBD1. In germline, CDR1 is KGHDR, CDR2 SFDVKD. The CDR3 is 16 residues long. V lost 4 bases, J lost 5 bases, and 10 bases stayed unmatched. The CDR3 is CATSDPGTEKHQPQHF. CDR3 DNA sequence: TGTGCCACCAGTGACCCAGGGACAGAGAAACATCAGCCCCAGCATTTT.

This clonotype has just a few counts. This chain connects TRBV24-1 to TRBJ1-5; possibly TRBD1 for D (6 bases). Germline V CDR1 and CDR2: KGHDR, SFDVKD. The CDR3 extends over 13 amino acids. V lost 9 bases and J lost 7, with 15 bases in between. The CDR3 reads CATRTVSSQPQHF. In DNA, the CDR3 is TGTGCCACCCGGACAGTATCGTCGCAGCCCCAGCATTTT.

Written as DNA, the CDR3 is TGTGCCACCAGCAGAGTTGAGGGTGTGACAGCCGGCTATGGCTACACCTTC. It translates to CATSRVEGVTAGYGYTF. The rearrangement uses TRBV15 and TRBJ1-2; D is possibly TRBD1 (5 bases). The CDR3 extends over 17 amino acids. Trimming took off 1 base at V and 4 bases at J, with 19 bases between the two ends. Germline V lookup: CDR1 LNHNV, CDR2 YYDKDF (reference sequence).